This TCR beta chain was found in a study of T cell repertoires in cytomegalovirus infection. About the study: A matching HLA type, together with CMV infection, was signaled by public TCR beta signatures.

Remarks on this clonotype: Its cognate antigen is unknown.

TCRdb recomputed calls from the reads with MiXCR, one row per CDR3 protein. The table includes fewer than 700,000 distinct CDR3 sequences, approximately 24% detected once. V was clipped by 3 bases and J by 0 bases, with 14 bases between them. Germline loops: CDR1 MDHEN, CDR2 SYDVKM. The CDR3 covers 17 residues. Whole-study findings and limits: In two of eight donors, the top clonotype was HLA-C-restricted CMV-specific. Identification of carriers of CMV plus the relevant HLA was achieved through cumulative public TCR beta family frequency.

Sequencing used CD8+ T cells from PBMCs. This rearrangement joins TRBV28 to TRBJ1-4; tentatively, D is TRBD1 (5 bases). The clonotype comes from a human donor in good health (CMV status not recorded). Some clones in this sample may be carry-over from other donors' samples. Written as DNA, the CDR3 is TGTGCCAGCAGTTTGGAGGGGATCGGGGCAACTAATGAAAAACTGTTTTTT. It codes for CASSLEGIGATNEKLFF.